These T cell receptor beta chains were read from a single sample in a study of blood T cells in healthy people across ages. TCRdb fed the 5' RACE reads into MiXCR, producing one record per CDR3 protein. The table lists fewer than 800,000 distinct CDR3 sequences, around 48% of them singletons, with 25% to 35% in the top ten. The material sequenced was blood. The receptors were sampled from a woman aged 60-70 years in good health. Both conserved end residues are part of each CDR3. The order of the fields is J gene, V gene, D gene, clone size, CDR3 protein, CDR3 DNA. The D gene is left open where the match is weak. Not every row has a clone size; where given, it reads once, few, many or a size class.

J gene: TRBJ2-5; V gene: TRBV7-2; D gene: TRBD2; clone size: few; CDR3 protein: CASSISGRGETQYF; CDR3 DNA: TGTGCCAGCAGCATAAGCGGGAGGGGAGAGACCCAGTACTTC
J gene: TRBJ2-7; V gene: TRBV30; D gene: .; clone size: .; CDR3 protein: CAWREYEQYF; CDR3 DNA: TGTGCCTGGAGAGAGTACGAGCAGTACTTC
J gene: TRBJ2-3; V gene: TRBV7-3; D gene: .; clone size: few; CDR3 protein: CASSLSTGFGTDTQYF; CDR3 DNA: TGTGCCAGCAGCTTAAGTACAGGATTTGGGACAGATACGCAGTATTTT
J gene: TRBJ2-1; V gene: TRBV7-2; D gene: TRBD2; clone size: .; CDR3 protein: CASRFGTSRNEQFF; CDR3 DNA: TGTGCCAGCAGATTCGGGACTAGCCGGAATGAGCAGTTCTTC
J gene: TRBJ2-7; V gene: TRBV6-2/TRBV6-3; D gene: TRBD2; clone size: .; CDR3 protein: CASSYSTSGRSNEQYF; CDR3 DNA: TGTGCCAGCAGTTACTCTACTAGCGGGAGGTCCAACGAGCAGTACTTC
J gene: TRBJ2-7; V gene: TRBV18; D gene: .; clone size: .; CDR3 protein: CASSHGRTENYEQYF; CDR3 DNA: TGTGCCAGCTCACACGGACGGACAGAGAACTACGAGCAGTACTTC
J gene: TRBJ2-5; V gene: TRBV4-3; D gene: .; clone size: many; CDR3 protein: CASSQESEETQYF; CDR3 DNA: TGCGCCAGCAGCCAAGAGAGTGAGGAGACCCAGTACTTC
J gene: TRBJ2-7; V gene: TRBV29-1; D gene: TRBD1; clone size: .; CDR3 protein: CSVGPGTESSYEQYF; CDR3 DNA: TGCAGCGTTGGCCCCGGGACAGAGAGCTCCTACGAGCAGTACTTC
J gene: TRBJ2-1; V gene: TRBV7-2; D gene: .; clone size: .; CDR3 protein: CASSLFPGVDEQFF; CDR3 DNA: TGTGCCAGCAGCTTATTCCCCGGGGTCGATGAGCAGTTCTTC
J gene: TRBJ2-3; V gene: TRBV7-9; D gene: .; clone size: once; CDR3 protein: CASSLTRHQYF; CDR3 DNA: TGTGCCAGCAGCTTAACACGCCATCAGTATTTT
J gene: TRBJ2-7; V gene: TRBV28; D gene: TRBD2; clone size: .; CDR3 protein: CASITSGSNEQYF; CDR3 DNA: TGTGCCAGCATTACTAGCGGGAGCAATGAGCAGTACTTC
J gene: TRBJ1-4; V gene: TRBV6-5; D gene: .; clone size: .; CDR3 protein: CASRDSFNEKLFF; CDR3 DNA: TGTGCCAGCAGGGACAGTTTTAATGAAAAACTGTTTTTT
J gene: TRBJ1-4; V gene: TRBV20-1; D gene: .; clone size: .; CDR3 protein: CSARLGEAGEKLFF; CDR3 DNA: TGCAGTGCTAGGCTGGGGGAGGCAGGCGAAAAACTGTTTTTT
J gene: TRBJ2-1; V gene: TRBV7-3; D gene: .; clone size: .; CDR3 protein: CASSLTRGSSYNEQFF; CDR3 DNA: TGTGCCAGCAGCTTAACTCGTGGGAGCTCCTACAATGAGCAGTTCTTC
J gene: TRBJ2-1; V gene: TRBV5-1; D gene: .; clone size: many; CDR3 protein: CASSLAGRRDNEQFF; CDR3 DNA: TGCGCCAGCAGCTTGGCCGGGCGGAGGGACAATGAGCAGTTCTTC
J gene: TRBJ1-2; V gene: TRBV20-1; D gene: .; clone size: .; CDR3 protein: CSALKSRADGYTF; CDR3 DNA: TGCAGTGCATTAAAATCCCGCGCGGATGGCTACACCTTC
J gene: TRBJ1-2; V gene: TRBV29-1; D gene: TRBD1; clone size: .; CDR3 protein: CSVAGQGVGGYTF; CDR3 DNA: TGCAGCGTAGCGGGACAGGGGGTTGGTGGCTACACCTTC
J gene: TRBJ2-4; V gene: TRBV7-2; D gene: .; clone size: few; CDR3 protein: CASSLAGTLAKNIQYF; CDR3 DNA: TGTGCCAGCAGCTTAGCAGGGACCCTAGCCAAAAACATTCAGTACTTC
J gene: TRBJ2-7; V gene: TRBV10-3; D gene: TRBD1; clone size: few; CDR3 protein: CAIGGQGDYYEQYF; CDR3 DNA: TGTGCCATCGGAGGACAGGGGGATTATTACGAGCAGTACTTC
J gene: TRBJ2-7; V gene: TRBV13; D gene: TRBD2; clone size: .; CDR3 protein: CASSRGRPLGEQYF; CDR3 DNA: TGTGCCAGCAGCCGCGGGAGGCCCCTCGGTGAGCAGTACTTC
J gene: TRBJ2-3; V gene: TRBV25-1; D gene: .; clone size: .; CDR3 protein: CASRDEGDTQYF; CDR3 DNA: TGTGCCAGCAGAGATGAAGGAGATACGCAGTATTTT
J gene: TRBJ2-7; V gene: TRBV28; D gene: .; clone size: .; CDR3 protein: CASSPGGRVNEQYF; CDR3 DNA: TGTGCCAGCAGTCCAGGGGGGAGAGTGAACGAGCAGTACTTC
J gene: TRBJ2-7; V gene: TRBV28; D gene: TRBD2; clone size: .; CDR3 protein: CASRLAGGLSYNEQYF; CDR3 DNA: TGTGCCAGCAGACTAGCGGGAGGGCTCTCCTACAATGAGCAGTACTTC
J gene: TRBJ1-2; V gene: TRBV20-1; D gene: .; clone size: .; CDR3 protein: CSARDPMTARDGYTF; CDR3 DNA: TGCAGTGCTAGAGACCCAATGACAGCGAGGGATGGCTACACCTTC
J gene: TRBJ2-7; V gene: TRBV6-2/TRBV6-3; D gene: TRBD1; clone size: .; CDR3 protein: CASGRTGGSEQYF; CDR3 DNA: TGTGCCAGCGGGCGGACAGGGGGAAGCGAGCAGTACTTC
J gene: TRBJ2-7; V gene: TRBV12-3/TRBV12-4; D gene: .; clone size: .; CDR3 protein: CASSWDYEQYF; CDR3 DNA: TGTGCCAGCAGTTGGGATTACGAGCAGTACTTC
J gene: TRBJ2-3; V gene: TRBV4-3; D gene: .; clone size: few; CDR3 protein: CASSSGRGGMQYF; CDR3 DNA: TGCGCCAGCAGTTCGGGGCGCGGTGGGATGCAGTATTTT
J gene: TRBJ1-4; V gene: TRBV6-5; D gene: TRBD1; clone size: .; CDR3 protein: CASRKGQVAERLFF; CDR3 DNA: TGTGCCAGCAGAAAGGGACAGGTCGCCGAGCGTCTGTTTTTT
J gene: TRBJ1-2; V gene: TRBV30; D gene: .; clone size: few; CDR3 protein: CAWIDYLGGYTF; CDR3 DNA: TGTGCCTGGATAGATTATTTGGGAGGCTACACCTTC
J gene: TRBJ1-2; V gene: TRBV18; D gene: .; clone size: .; CDR3 protein: CASSSQTSPNYGYTF; CDR3 DNA: TGTGCCAGCTCCTCTCAGACGAGTCCTAACTATGGCTACACCTTC
J gene: TRBJ2-1; V gene: TRBV5-8; D gene: TRBD1; clone size: .; CDR3 protein: CASSPKTGGPYDEQFF; CDR3 DNA: TGTGCCAGCAGCCCGAAGACAGGGGGCCCCTACGATGAGCAGTTCTTC
J gene: TRBJ2-1; V gene: TRBV6-5; D gene: .; clone size: few; CDR3 protein: CASSPYGGRVSGEQFF; CDR3 DNA: TGTGCCAGCAGCCCCTATGGGGGTAGGGTATCCGGTGAGCAGTTCTTC
J gene: TRBJ1-5; V gene: TRBV20-1; D gene: .; clone size: .; CDR3 protein: CSARNQGTSNQPQHF; CDR3 DNA: TGCAGTGCTAGAAACCAGGGGACAAGCAATCAGCCCCAGCATTTT
J gene: TRBJ2-6; V gene: TRBV27; D gene: TRBD2; clone size: .; CDR3 protein: CASSARTSGRWFGGANVLTF; CDR3 DNA: TGTGCCAGCAGTGCTCGGACTAGCGGGAGGTGGTTCGGTGGGGCCAACGTCCTGACTTTC
J gene: TRBJ2-1; V gene: TRBV30; D gene: TRBD2; clone size: few; CDR3 protein: CAWSKGLAGGPEQFF; CDR3 DNA: TGTGCCTGGAGTAAGGGACTAGCGGGAGGGCCAGAGCAGTTCTTC
J gene: TRBJ2-7; V gene: TRBV28; D gene: .; clone size: .; CDR3 protein: CASSVTGGGTYEQYF; CDR3 DNA: TGTGCCAGCAGTGTGACAGGAGGGGGGACCTACGAGCAGTACTTC
J gene: TRBJ1-1; V gene: TRBV7-3; D gene: .; clone size: .; CDR3 protein: CASSFLMGHMNTEAFF; CDR3 DNA: TGTGCCAGCAGCTTCTTGATGGGACATATGAACACTGAAGCTTTCTTT
J gene: TRBJ2-5; V gene: TRBV7-9; D gene: .; clone size: few; CDR3 protein: CASSLMGNQETQYF; CDR3 DNA: TGTGCCAGCAGCTTAATGGGGAACCAAGAGACCCAGTACTTC
J gene: TRBJ2-5; V gene: TRBV7-2; D gene: TRBD2; clone size: few; CDR3 protein: CASRRSGRTETQYF; CDR3 DNA: TGTGCCAGCAGACGTAGCGGGAGAACGGAGACCCAGTACTTC
J gene: TRBJ2-1; V gene: TRBV4-2; D gene: .; clone size: many; CDR3 protein: CASRGNEQFF; CDR3 DNA: TGTGCCAGCAGAGGGAATGAGCAGTTCTTC
J gene: TRBJ2-5; V gene: TRBV5-1; D gene: .; clone size: few; CDR3 protein: CASSPSFQGIQETQYF; CDR3 DNA: TGCGCCAGCAGCCCTTCCTTTCAGGGGATCCAAGAGACCCAGTACTTC
J gene: TRBJ2-5; V gene: TRBV7-2; D gene: .; clone size: .; CDR3 protein: CASSLVGLAQETQYF; CDR3 DNA: TGTGCCAGCAGCCTAGTAGGACTGGCTCAAGAGACCCAGTACTTC
J gene: TRBJ2-5; V gene: TRBV15; D gene: .; clone size: .; CDR3 protein: CATSRDPWLAKETQYF; CDR3 DNA: TGTGCCACCAGCAGAGATCCTTGGTTGGCTAAAGAGACCCAGTACTTC
J gene: TRBJ1-2; V gene: TRBV2; D gene: .; clone size: .; CDR3 protein: CASSEDRVYGYTF; CDR3 DNA: TGTGCCAGCAGTGAAGACAGGGTATACGGCTACACCTTC
J gene: TRBJ2-3; V gene: TRBV7-9; D gene: TRBD2; clone size: .; CDR3 protein: CASSTRTSGRTDTQYF; CDR3 DNA: TGTGCCAGCAGCACCCGGACTAGCGGGAGAACAGATACGCAGTATTTT
J gene: TRBJ1-5; V gene: TRBV12-3/TRBV12-4; D gene: .; clone size: .; CDR3 protein: CASSFRHQGSNQPQHF; CDR3 DNA: TGTGCCAGCAGTTTTCGACATCAGGGTAGCAATCAGCCCCAGCATTTT
J gene: TRBJ2-3; V gene: TRBV7-2; D gene: TRBD2; clone size: few; CDR3 protein: CASSFGSGRATDTQYF; CDR3 DNA: TGTGCCAGCAGCTTTGGTAGCGGGAGGGCGACAGATACGCAGTATTTT
J gene: TRBJ1-2; V gene: TRBV2; D gene: .; clone size: few; CDR3 protein: CASTSTGQESYGYTF; CDR3 DNA: TGTGCCAGCACTTCAACAGGGCAAGAGAGCTATGGCTACACCTTC
J gene: TRBJ2-1; V gene: TRBV5-1; D gene: .; clone size: .; CDR3 protein: CASSRNPGSSYNEQFF; CDR3 DNA: TGCGCCAGCAGCCGGAACCCAGGGAGCTCCTACAATGAGCAGTTCTTC
J gene: TRBJ1-5; V gene: TRBV12-3/TRBV12-4; D gene: .; clone size: .; CDR3 protein: CASSLRGGAQPQHF; CDR3 DNA: TGTGCCAGCAGTTTACGAGGGGGAGCTCAGCCCCAGCATTTT
J gene: TRBJ2-1; V gene: TRBV5-1; D gene: TRBD2; clone size: .; CDR3 protein: CASSLFPAGEFNEQFF; CDR3 DNA: TGCGCCAGCAGCTTGTTTCCAGCGGGAGAATTTAATGAGCAGTTCTTC
J gene: TRBJ2-1; V gene: TRBV20-1; D gene: .; clone size: .; CDR3 protein: CSARVRTVGLETQFF; CDR3 DNA: TGCAGTGCTAGAGTCCGGACAGTTGGGTTAGAGACCCAGTTCTTC
J gene: TRBJ2-5; V gene: TRBV6-6; D gene: .; clone size: few; CDR3 protein: CASSPTDTETQYF; CDR3 DNA: TGTGCCAGCAGTCCGACCGACACGGAGACCCAGTACTTC
J gene: TRBJ2-1; V gene: TRBV3-1; D gene: TRBD1; clone size: few; CDR3 protein: CASSQAGQGNYNEQFF; CDR3 DNA: TGTGCCAGCAGCCAGGCGGGACAGGGAAATTACAATGAGCAGTTCTTC